A selection of T cell receptor beta chains follows, all from one sample in a study of CD8 T cells in ankylosing spondylitis. In TCRdb, the 5' RACE reads were re-called with MiXCR into one record per CDR3 protein. The sample lists roughly 180,000 distinct CDR3 sequences, approximately 9% occurring once. Sequencing was done on a sample of blood, either unsorted or a sorted T cell fraction (not recorded which). Source of these receptors: a female donor with ankylosing spondylitis or in good health (not recorded which). CDR3s include the opening cysteine and the closing phenylalanine or tryptophan. The D gene is left open where the match is weak. Clone size, where shown, is once, few, many, or a class for clones that have expanded.

d_gene: TRBD2; j_gene: TRBJ2-1; v_gene: TRBV3-1; abundance: few; CDR3aa: CASSQESGIHYNEQFF; CDR3nt: TGTGCCAGCAGCCAGGAGAGCGGGATCCACTACAATGAGCAGTTCTTC
d_gene: .; j_gene: TRBJ2-5; v_gene: TRBV7-9; abundance: many; CDR3aa: CASSFLPQGNGETQYF; CDR3nt: TGTGCCAGCAGCTTTCTTCCCCAGGGAAATGGGGAGACCCAGTACTTC
d_gene: .; j_gene: TRBJ1-1; v_gene: TRBV6-2/TRBV6-3; abundance: few; CDR3aa: CASSHGGNEAFF; CDR3nt: TGTGCCAGCAGCCACGGAGGGAATGAAGCTTTCTTT
d_gene: .; j_gene: TRBJ2-7; v_gene: TRBV9; abundance: .; CDR3aa: CASSVGGKDEQYF; CDR3nt: TGTGCCAGCAGCGTAGGGGGCAAGGACGAGCAGTACTTC
d_gene: .; j_gene: TRBJ1-1; v_gene: TRBV7-9; abundance: .; CDR3aa: CASSLGDEAFF; CDR3nt: TGTGCCAGCAGCTTAGGAGATGAAGCTTTCTTT
d_gene: .; j_gene: TRBJ2-1; v_gene: TRBV6-2/TRBV6-3; abundance: many; CDR3aa: CASSSPWGSSYNEQFF; CDR3nt: TGTGCCAGCAGTTCCCCATGGGGGAGCTCCTACAATGAGCAGTTCTTC
d_gene: .; j_gene: TRBJ2-5; v_gene: TRBV7-9; abundance: .; CDR3aa: CASGGGRLQETQYF; CDR3nt: TGTGCCTCCGGGGGCGGGAGATTACAGGAGACCCAGTACTTC
d_gene: .; j_gene: TRBJ2-1; v_gene: TRBV12-1; abundance: few; CDR3aa: CARGEGPPPEQFF; CDR3nt: TGTGCCAGGGGGGAGGGGCCACCCCCCGAGCAGTTCTTC
d_gene: .; j_gene: TRBJ1-1; v_gene: TRBV7-6; abundance: few; CDR3aa: CASSLGGEENTEAFF; CDR3nt: TGTGCCAGCAGCTTAGGGGGGGAAGAGAACACTGAAGCTTTCTTT
d_gene: TRBD2; j_gene: TRBJ2-7; v_gene: TRBV29-1; abundance: .; CDR3aa: CSASGGDSYEQYF; CDR3nt: TGCAGCGCGTCTGGGGGGGATTCGTACGAGCAGTACTTC
d_gene: TRBD1; j_gene: TRBJ2-6; v_gene: TRBV15; abundance: .; CDR3aa: CATSPTGLELSGANVLTF; CDR3nt: TGTGCCACCAGCCCGACAGGGCTAGAACTCTCTGGGGCCAACGTCCTGACTTTC
d_gene: .; j_gene: TRBJ1-1; v_gene: TRBV5-1; abundance: many; CDR3aa: CASSPEGNTEAFF; CDR3nt: TGCGCCAGCAGCCCCGAGGGGAACACTGAAGCTTTCTTT
d_gene: .; j_gene: TRBJ2-5; v_gene: TRBV9; abundance: .; CDR3aa: CASSGRSEQTQYF; CDR3nt: TGTGCCAGCAGCGGGAGGAGCGAACAGACCCAGTACTTC
d_gene: .; j_gene: TRBJ2-5; v_gene: TRBV12-3/TRBV12-4; abundance: .; CDR3aa: CASSWTAAETQYF; CDR3nt: TGTGCCAGCAGCTGGACAGCAGCGGAGACCCAGTACTTC
d_gene: TRBD2; j_gene: TRBJ2-7; v_gene: TRBV7-2; abundance: .; CDR3aa: CASSLGASGGFPYEQYF; CDR3nt: TGTGCCAGCAGCTTAGGGGCTAGCGGGGGTTTCCCCTACGAGCAGTACTTC
d_gene: TRBD1; j_gene: TRBJ1-1; v_gene: TRBV27; abundance: few; CDR3aa: CASRLLQGMNTEAFF; CDR3nt: TGTGCCAGCAGGCTCTTACAGGGGATGAACACTGAAGCTTTCTTT
d_gene: TRBD2; j_gene: TRBJ2-3; v_gene: TRBV6-1; abundance: few; CDR3aa: CASSTTGTTTTDTQYF; CDR3nt: TGTGCCAGCAGTACAACCGGGACTACGACCACAGATACGCAGTATTTT
d_gene: .; j_gene: TRBJ1-2; v_gene: TRBV29-1; abundance: .; CDR3aa: CSVEDGRGPDYGYTF; CDR3nt: TGCAGCGTTGAAGATGGAAGGGGTCCCGACTATGGCTACACCTTC
d_gene: .; j_gene: TRBJ2-1; v_gene: TRBV18; abundance: .; CDR3aa: CASSRSWGNEQFF; CDR3nt: TGTGCCAGCTCCCGATCCTGGGGCAATGAGCAGTTCTTC
d_gene: .; j_gene: TRBJ2-3; v_gene: TRBV7-9; abundance: few; CDR3aa: CASSLEGYEGYTDTQYF; CDR3nt: TGTGCCAGCAGCTTAGAAGGTTATGAGGGGTACACAGATACGCAGTATTTT
d_gene: .; j_gene: TRBJ2-3; v_gene: TRBV7-6; abundance: few; CDR3aa: CASSLTGGTTDTQYF; CDR3nt: TGTGCCAGCAGCTTAACCGGCGGGACCACAGATACGCAGTATTTT
d_gene: TRBD1; j_gene: TRBJ1-2; v_gene: TRBV13; abundance: .; CDR3aa: CASSLNRDRVAGYTF; CDR3nt: TGTGCCAGCAGCTTGAACCGGGACAGAGTCGCTGGCTACACCTTC
d_gene: TRBD1; j_gene: TRBJ1-2; v_gene: TRBV25-1; abundance: .; CDR3aa: CASSDQGGNYGYTF; CDR3nt: TGTGCCAGCAGTGACCAGGGGGGGAACTATGGCTACACCTTC
d_gene: .; j_gene: TRBJ2-5; v_gene: TRBV7-1; abundance: .; CDR3aa: CAMSSGLEETQYF; CDR3nt: TGTGCCATGAGCTCTGGGCTCGAAGAGACCCAGTACTTC
d_gene: .; j_gene: TRBJ2-3; v_gene: TRBV20-1; abundance: .; CDR3aa: CSAITPDSVRTDTQYF; CDR3nt: TGCAGTGCGATAACCCCGGACTCAGTACGCACAGATACGCAGTATTTT
d_gene: TRBD1; j_gene: TRBJ2-1; v_gene: TRBV6-1; abundance: few; CDR3aa: CASNSPGRGLNEQFF; CDR3nt: TGTGCCAGCAACTCCCCAGGCAGGGGGCTCAATGAGCAGTTCTTC
d_gene: TRBD1; j_gene: TRBJ2-7; v_gene: TRBV11-2; abundance: few; CDR3aa: CASSAGTGGDEQYF; CDR3nt: TGTGCCAGCAGCGCCGGGACAGGGGGCGACGAGCAGTACTTC
d_gene: TRBD2; j_gene: TRBJ2-1; v_gene: TRBV27; abundance: few; CDR3aa: CASSLYSSGAYNEQFF; CDR3nt: TGTGCCAGCAGTTTATATAGTAGCGGGGCCTACAATGAGCAGTTCTTC
d_gene: .; j_gene: TRBJ1-5; v_gene: TRBV19; abundance: .; CDR3aa: CASSNGGRPTEPQHF; CDR3nt: TGTGCCAGTAGTAACGGTGGCAGACCAACGGAGCCCCAGCATTTT
d_gene: TRBD2; j_gene: TRBJ2-1; v_gene: TRBV11-2; abundance: many; CDR3aa: CASSLGGGSSYNEQFF; CDR3nt: TGTGCCAGCAGCTTAGGGGGGGGTTCCTCCTACAATGAGCAGTTCTTC
d_gene: .; j_gene: TRBJ2-7; v_gene: TRBV6-5; abundance: .; CDR3aa: CASSFLTSLYEQYF; CDR3nt: TGTGCCAGCAGTTTCTTGACCAGCCTCTACGAGCAGTACTTC
d_gene: .; j_gene: TRBJ1-2; v_gene: TRBV6-2/TRBV6-3; abundance: few; CDR3aa: CASTYPDRNYGYTF; CDR3nt: TGTGCCAGCACCTATCCGGACAGAAACTATGGCTACACCTTC
d_gene: .; j_gene: TRBJ2-5; v_gene: TRBV2; abundance: .; CDR3aa: CASTPTASALAQETQYF; CDR3nt: TGTGCCAGCACCCCGACCGCCAGCGCACTGGCCCAAGAGACCCAGTACTTC
d_gene: TRBD2; j_gene: TRBJ2-2; v_gene: TRBV12-3/TRBV12-4; abundance: few; CDR3aa: CASTQITGEGPSTGELFF; CDR3nt: TGTGCCAGCACCCAAATTACGGGGGAGGGCCCAAGCACCGGGGAGCTGTTTTTT
d_gene: TRBD1; j_gene: TRBJ2-7; v_gene: TRBV27; abundance: .; CDR3aa: CASSLSRGTGYEQYF; CDR3nt: TGTGCCAGCAGTTTATCAAGGGGGACAGGGTACGAGCAGTACTTC
d_gene: .; j_gene: TRBJ2-2; v_gene: TRBV4-3; abundance: many; CDR3aa: CASSPSARRRELFF; CDR3nt: TGCGCCAGCAGCCCCTCGGCAAGGCGGAGGGAGCTGTTTTTT
d_gene: TRBD1; j_gene: TRBJ2-5; v_gene: TRBV9; abundance: few; CDR3aa: CASSARDRQETQYF; CDR3nt: TGTGCCAGCAGCGCCCGGGACAGACAAGAGACCCAGTACTTC
d_gene: .; j_gene: TRBJ2-1; v_gene: TRBV20-1; abundance: many; CDR3aa: CRFGNEQFF; CDR3nt: TGCCGCTTCGGAAATGAGCAGTTCTTC
d_gene: .; j_gene: TRBJ2-3; v_gene: TRBV15; abundance: .; CDR3aa: CATSRRGSTDTQYF; CDR3nt: TGTGCCACCAGCCGCCGGGGCAGCACAGATACGCAGTATTTT
d_gene: .; j_gene: TRBJ2-7; v_gene: TRBV5-6; abundance: .; CDR3aa: CAMSPGPGEQYF; CDR3nt: TGTGCCATGAGCCCCGGGCCGGGGGAGCAGTACTTC
d_gene: TRBD1; j_gene: TRBJ1-2; v_gene: TRBV20-1; abundance: .; CDR3aa: CSAEDRETNYGYTF; CDR3nt: TGCAGTGCTGAGGACAGGGAAACTAACTATGGCTACACCTTC
d_gene: TRBD2; j_gene: TRBJ2-3; v_gene: TRBV10-2; abundance: .; CDR3aa: CASSPPWTSEGHIYDTQYF; CDR3nt: TGCGCCAGCAGCCCCCCCTGGACTAGCGAAGGGCACATTTACGATACGCAGTATTTT
d_gene: .; j_gene: TRBJ2-2; v_gene: TRBV28; abundance: .; CDR3aa: CASHQDRYTGELFF; CDR3nt: TGTGCCAGCCACCAGGACAGATACACCGGGGAGCTGTTTTTT
d_gene: TRBD1; j_gene: TRBJ1-1; v_gene: TRBV29-1; abundance: many; CDR3aa: CSVVGTGGRVAEAFF; CDR3nt: TGCAGCGTTGTCGGGACAGGGGGCCGTGTGGCTGAAGCTTTCTTT
d_gene: .; j_gene: TRBJ2-1; v_gene: TRBV24-1; abundance: many; CDR3aa: CATEEGNYNEQFF; CDR3nt: TGTGCCACCGAGGAGGGAAACTACAATGAGCAGTTCTTC
d_gene: .; j_gene: TRBJ2-2; v_gene: TRBV5-4; abundance: many; CDR3aa: CASSWDTRSALSNTGELFF; CDR3nt: TGTGCCAGCAGTTGGGACACCCGGTCGGCGCTCTCGAACACCGGGGAGCTGTTTTTT
d_gene: .; j_gene: TRBJ2-1; v_gene: TRBV7-3; abundance: few; CDR3aa: CASSPSTGLGEQFF; CDR3nt: TGTGCCAGCAGCCCCTCCACCGGCTTGGGTGAGCAGTTCTTC
d_gene: .; j_gene: TRBJ2-5; v_gene: TRBV4-3; abundance: .; CDR3aa: CASSPGAEGTQYF; CDR3nt: TGCGCCAGCAGTCCAGGGGCCGAAGGGACCCAGTACTTC
d_gene: TRBD1; j_gene: TRBJ1-2; v_gene: TRBV7-9; abundance: many; CDR3aa: CASSLAPGQAYGYTF; CDR3nt: TGTGCCAGCAGCTTAGCTCCGGGACAGGCCTATGGCTACACCTTC
d_gene: .; j_gene: TRBJ1-1; v_gene: TRBV2; abundance: many; CDR3aa: CASSLNEAFF; CDR3nt: TGTGCCAGCTCTTTGAATGAAGCTTTCTTT